This TCR beta chain was sequenced for a study of cytomegalovirus exposure and HLA in healthy donors. Regarding this clone: Its specificity is not known.

The study, taken as a whole, reports: It was taken for granted in presence/absence analyses that sequencing depth across donors was roughly uniform.

The CDR3 loop spans 13 amino acids. From germline, CDR1 is SQVTM and CDR2 ANQGSEA. Trimming shortened V by 3 bases and J by 1 base, and 9 bases separated the two germline ends. The PCR contained 60 Vbeta and 13 Jbeta primers. In the original processing: It was a later analysis that counted tens of millions of unique TCR beta chains, of which 9.5 million to 14 million were shared. Assay: immunoSEQ multiplex PCR; the TCRdb copy retains only in-frame clones and omits some. Clonal size and the V and J genes are those of that table, whereas D and trimming came from the DNA. This listing includes some 200,000 clones.

This clonotype was sampled from a girl aged 2-10 years in good health and CMV-seropositive. Sequenced: PBMCs. The genes are TRBV29-1 and TRBJ1-2; no firm D call. The CDR3 DNA reads as TGCAGCGTTGAGAGTGGACTTAACTATGGCTACACCTTC. This gives the protein CSVESGLNYGYTF.